This TCR beta chain comes out of a study of shared clonotypes between healthy human individuals. V lost 3 bases, J lost 4 bases, and 6 bases stayed unmatched. The CDR3 consists of 15 residues. Germline-derived CDR1 and CDR2 are SEHNR and FQNEAQ (reference sequence). Genomic DNA of every subset was divided equally among multiple immunoSEQ plates. Repertoires were generated with immunoSEQ multiplex PCR, while TCRdb's copy carries only in-frame clones and drops some. The sample includes some 1 million clones, approximately 70% of them seen just once. The receptor comes from a man younger than 35 in good health. Material for sequencing was memory CD4+ T cells sorted from blood. Stated subset: CD45RA-negative fraction. This sequence joins TRBV7-9 and TRBJ2-7, with 10 bases that match TRBD1. The CDR3 DNA reads as TGTGCCAGCAGCTTCTACAGACAGGGGGCTTACGAGCAGTACTTC. Encoded protein: CASSFYRQGAYEQYF.